This entry lists 10 T cell receptor beta chains sequenced from one sample in a study of circulating CD8 cells and anti-PD-1 response in melanoma. The QIAseq Immune Repertoire TCR panel built the libraries from approximately 15 ng of total RNA. TCRdb reanalysed the reads using MiXCR and keeps one entry per CDR3 protein. The repertoire includes 880 or so distinct CDR3 sequences, around 5.1% of them detected once, and less than 8.5% sits in the top ten. Sorting of live CD3+CD8+TCRalphabeta+ cells by PD-1 and/or TIGIT gave four subsets. The sequences come from CD8+ T cells from PBMCs, collected at baseline or after one month of anti-PD-1 therapy (not recorded which). The receptor set was obtained from a human donor with melanoma.

By its share, this clonotype is medium-sized. The CDR3 DNA follows: TGCAGTACCCTCGCAGAGACCCAGTACTTC. It yields the protein CSTLAETQYF. This sequence joins TRBV20-1 and TRBJ2-5; D remains unclear. The length of the CDR3 is 10 residues. The germline CDR1 and CDR2 sequences are DFQATT and SNEGSKA (reference sequence). Trimming cost V 8 bases and J 4 bases, with 8 bases left between them.

In this sample, this clonotype is large (0.1 to 1%). V is TRBV2 and J is TRBJ2-7, with D possibly TRBD1 on 5 matching bases. Trimming cost V 3 bases and J 3 bases, with 9 bases left between them. The CDR3 is made up of 13 amino acids. The germline V gene encodes CDR1 SNHLY and CDR2 FYNNEI. CDR3 nucleotide sequence: TGTGCCAGCAGTGAGGGGCGGAACTACGAGCAGTACTTC. Translating it yields CASSEGRNYEQYF.

By share of the sample, this clonotype is medium-sized (0.01 to 0.1%). The chain couples TRBV2 to TRBJ2-4; D is possibly TRBD2 (7 bases). This CDR3 region has 18 residues. V was trimmed by 4 bases and J by 0 bases, leaving 19 bases between them. The V gene's germline CDR1 is SNHLY and CDR2 FYNNEI. CDR3 sequence: CASSVGGGDPLAKNIQYF. The CDR3 DNA reads TGTGCCAGCAGTGTGGGCGGGGGCGACCCCTTAGCCAAAAACATTCAGTACTTC.

By share of the sample, this clonotype is medium-sized. This rearrangement joins TRBV4-1 to TRBJ2-3, with D uncertain. Trimming shortened V by 1 base and J by 2 bases, and 7 bases separated the two germline ends. CDR3 size: 14 residues. Per the germline V gene, CDR1 is MGHRA and CDR2 is YSYEKL. CDR3: CASSQGGDTDTQYF. In nucleotides, the CDR3 is TGCGCCAGCAGCCAAGGTGGGGACACAGATACGCAGTATTTT.

By its share, this clonotype is medium-sized. The chain employs TRBV28 and TRBJ2-7, with D perhaps given as TRBD1 or TRBD2 (5 bases each). The CDR3 extends over 12 amino acids. The V gene lost 8 bases and the J gene lost 7 bases, with 15 bases spanning the gap. Germline V gene data show CDR1 as MDHEN and CDR2 as SYDVKM. The CDR3 loop is CASSPGLGEQYF. The CDR3 DNA reads TGTGCCAGCTCGCCGGGGCTCGGGGAGCAGTACTTC.

Within the sample, this clonotype is medium-sized. CDR3 nucleotide sequence: TGCAGTGCGTCGGGGGAGAGCTCCTACAATGAGCAGTTCTTC. As protein: CSASGESSYNEQFF. The genes are TRBV20-1 and TRBJ2-1; the D gene is possibly TRBD2 (6 bases). Trimming removed 6 bases from V and 0 bases from J, with 12 bases in between. Germline assignment: CDR1 DFQATT and CDR2 SNEGSKA (reference sequence). The CDR3 is 14 residues long.

This clonotype is classed as medium-sized. The chain has TRBV28 and TRBJ2-3; D remains unclear. The germline CDR1 and CDR2 sequences are MDHEN and SYDVKM. This CDR3 comprises 13 residues. Trimming pared 4 bases from V and 4 bases from J, leaving 9 bases between. CDR3 DNA sequence: TGTGCCAGCAGTTACGGCCCCTCAGATACGCAGTATTTT. This gives the protein CASSYGPSDTQYF. Complete variable domain (other parts from reference TRBV28 and TRBJ2-3): DVKVTQSSRYLVKRTGEKVFLECVQDMDHENMFWYRQDPGLGLRLIYFSYDVKMKEKGDIPEGYSVSREKKERFSLILESASTNQTSMYLCASSYGPSDTQYFGPGTRLTVL.

In its sample, this clonotype ranks as large (0.1 to 1%). This chain joins TRBV20-1 and TRBJ2-6; D is unclear. CDR3 length equals 16 residues. CDR1 and CDR2 from the germline V gene are DFQATT and SNEGSKA (reference sequence). V dropped 0 bases and J dropped 4 bases, with 13 bases sitting between them. The CDR3 reads CSARDPSARGANVLTF. The CDR3 DNA sequence: TGCAGTGCTAGAGATCCAAGCGCTAGGGGGGCCAACGTCCTGACTTTC.

By its share, this clonotype is large. The chain carries TRBV7-3 and TRBJ1-1, with D maybe TRBD1 (5 bases). CDR1 and CDR2 from the germline V gene are SGHTA and FQGTGA. Trimming took off 1 base at V and 3 bases at J, with 21 bases between the two ends. The CDR3 has 18 residues. CDR3 in amino acids: CASSLIPPGSRGHTEAFF. DNA for the CDR3: TGTGCCAGCAGCTTAATACCCCCAGGGTCGAGGGGACACACTGAAGCTTTCTTT.

This clonotype is labeled as large. This chain uses TRBV5-8 with TRBJ1-1; D unclear. V was pared by 4 bases and J by 1 base, with 8 bases between. The germline gives CDR1 SGHTS, CDR2 YDEGEE. This CDR3 region has 13 residues. As DNA, the CDR3 is TGTGCCAGCAGCCTTGGGTGGAACACTGAAGCTTTCTTT. This translates into CASSLGWNTEAFF.